This T cell receptor beta chain was retrieved from a study of shared clonotypes between healthy human individuals. This table comes from immunoSEQ multiplex PCR, and its TCRdb copy is limited to in-frame clones, with some not included. The table has around 700,000 clones, roughly 78% seen once. Per the germline V gene, CDR1 is MNHEY and CDR2 is SVGAGI. CDR3 length: 15 amino acids. V gave up 6 bases and J gave up 1 base, with 14 bases separating them. CD4+ cell separation produced CD45RA+ naive and CD45RA-negative memory subsets. As to this clone: The antigen is not known.

Whole-study results and caveats: An effect of sequencing depth on clonotype sharing among donors was expected. Shared clonotypes across all four donors exceeded non-shared ones in generation probability.

This receptor was identified in a woman aged 25 to 39 in good health. The chain has TRBV6-5 and TRBJ2-3; D perhaps matches TRBD2 (6 bases). The sequencing sample was made of memory CD4+ T cells sorted from blood. Specified subset: CD45RA-negative fraction. CDR3 DNA sequence: TGTGCCAGCAGGAGTAGCGGTCTTCGCACAGATACGCAGTATTTT. It translates to CASRSSGLRTDTQYF.